These T cell receptor beta chains were read from a single sample in a study of T-cell memory formation after mild COVID-19. TCRdb processed the 5' RACE reads anew with MiXCR; each CDR3 protein has one entry. The sample consists of roughly 280,000 distinct CDR3 sequences, around 8% of them appearing once. What was sequenced was PBMCs or a T cell subset sorted from them (not recorded which). These receptors originate from a man aged 18 to 30 who had mild COVID-19 (a few samples of this study predate the infection). Cell type and time point are not known. CDR3s include the opening cysteine and the closing phenylalanine or tryptophan. The order of the fields is V gene, J gene, clone size, D gene, CDR3 protein, CDR3 DNA. D genes are given only for firm matches. Clone size is given for some rows only: seen once, a few or many times, or a class if the clone is expanded.

TRBV15	TRBJ2-1	few	TRBD2	CATSRKSGGAVNEQFF	TGTGCCACCAGCAGAAAGAGCGGGGGGGCGGTCAATGAGCAGTTCTTC
TRBV5-6	TRBJ2-5	many	NA	CASSSPSGQETQYF	TGTGCCAGCAGCTCCCCCTCAGGCCAAGAGACCCAGTACTTC
TRBV12-5	TRBJ1-2	NA	NA	CASASAGGRHYGYTF	TGTGCTAGTGCCTCTGCCGGGGGGCGCCACTATGGCTACACCTTC
TRBV11-3	TRBJ1-1	NA	NA	CASSLTDNTEAFF	TGTGCCAGCAGCTTGACGGATAACACTGAAGCTTTCTTT
TRBV6-5	TRBJ1-2	NA	TRBD1	CASVRAGGLSNYGYTF	TGTGCCTCCGTCAGGGCAGGGGGACTATCAAACTATGGCTACACCTTC
TRBV7-9	TRBJ2-7	NA	TRBD1	CASSSYRGRTPFYEQYF	TGTGCCAGCAGCTCTTACAGGGGGCGAACCCCCTTCTACGAGCAGTACTTC
TRBV5-1	TRBJ1-2	many	NA	CASSFGEGRYGYTF	NA
TRBV18	TRBJ2-5	few	NA	CASSPMGYQETQYF	TGTGCCAGCTCACCAATGGGTTACCAAGAGACCCAGTACTTC
TRBV6-2/TRBV6-3	TRBJ2-1	many	NA	CASTDSAGVKQFF	TGTGCCAGCACCGACTCGGCCGGAGTAAAGCAGTTCTTC
TRBV20-1	TRBJ1-6	few	NA	CSARGDWAPLHF	TGCAGTGCCAGGGGTGATTGGGCACCCCTCCACTTT
TRBV7-8	TRBJ2-3	few	NA	CASSLVGSTTDTQYF	TGTGCCAGCAGCTTAGTCGGTTCCACGACAGATACGCAGTATTTT
TRBV5-1	TRBJ2-5	many	NA	CASSLRATTEETQYF	TGCGCCAGCAGCTTGCGGGCCACCACAGAAGAGACCCAGTACTTC
TRBV5-1	TRBJ2-3	few	TRBD1	CASSLEGAYTDTQYF	TGCGCCAGCAGCTTGGAGGGGGCATACACAGATACGCAGTATTTT